Below, one TCR beta chain is given with its context. The data belong to a study of T cells in tuberculosis. This CDR3 contains 14 residues. Trimming took 5 bases from V and 2 from J, leaving 10 bases between them. The germline CDR1 and CDR2 sequences are MGHRA and YSYEKL. Method: immunoSEQ multiplex PCR; TCRdb's copy keeps in-frame clones and lacks some. The sample consists of over 30,000 clones, 80% to 95% of them appearing once. The chain employs TRBV4-1 and TRBJ1-5; D unresolved. The specimen sequenced was PBMCs. The origin of this receptor is a donor under 30 with latent tuberculosis or without tuberculosis infection. Some clones in this sample may be carry-over from other donors' samples. The CDR3 sequence is CASSSDGGNQPQHF. The CDR3 nucleotides read TGCGCCAGCAGCTCGGACGGGGGCAATCAGCCCCAGCATTTT.